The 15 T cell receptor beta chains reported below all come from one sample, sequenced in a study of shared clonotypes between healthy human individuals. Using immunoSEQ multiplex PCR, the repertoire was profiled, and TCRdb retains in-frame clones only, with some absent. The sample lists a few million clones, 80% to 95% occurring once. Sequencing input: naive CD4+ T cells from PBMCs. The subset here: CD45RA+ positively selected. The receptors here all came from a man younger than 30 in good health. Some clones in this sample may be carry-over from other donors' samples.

The CDR3 here is CASSEGITRYEQYF. Written as DNA, the CDR3 is TGTGCCAGCAGCGAAGGGATTACGCGATACGAGCAGTACTTC. The chain recombines TRBV9 with TRBJ2-7; D not certain. This CDR3 has 14 amino acids. Germline-derived CDR1 and CDR2 are SGDLS and YYNGEE. The ends were cut back, 3 bases at V and 4 bases at J, with 14 bases in the middle.

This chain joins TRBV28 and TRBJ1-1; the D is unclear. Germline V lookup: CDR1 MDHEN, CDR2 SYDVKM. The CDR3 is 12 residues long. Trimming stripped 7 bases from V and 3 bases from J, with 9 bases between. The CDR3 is CASTSGYTEAFF. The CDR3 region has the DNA TGTGCCAGCACCTCGGGGTACACTGAAGCTTTCTTT.

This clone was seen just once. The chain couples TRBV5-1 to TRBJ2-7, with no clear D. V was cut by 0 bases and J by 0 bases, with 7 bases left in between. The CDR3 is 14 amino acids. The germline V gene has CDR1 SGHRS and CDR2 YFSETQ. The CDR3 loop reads CASSLVHDSYEQYF. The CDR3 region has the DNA TGCGCCAGCAGCTTGGTACATGACTCCTACGAGCAGTACTTC.

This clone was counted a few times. The CDR3 region is CASSGQGETQYF. In DNA form, the CDR3 reads TGTGCCAGCAGCGGACAGGGGGAGACCCAGTACTTC. The rearrangement uses TRBV7-9 and TRBJ2-5, with TRBD1 identical over 9 bases. Per the germline V gene, CDR1 is SEHNR and CDR2 is FQNEAQ (reference sequence). CDR3 length: 12 residues. After removal of 5 bases from V and 5 bases from J, the junction contained 0 bases not matched to a gene.

The DNA for the CDR3 is TGCGCCAGCAGCTTACTAGCGGGAGGTACGGATGAGCAGTTCTTC. Its translation is CASSLLAGGTDEQFF. The chain employs TRBV5-1 and TRBJ2-1, with TRBD2 matching over 12 bases. The CDR3 spans 15 residues. Germline V gene lookup returns CDR1 SGHRS and CDR2 YFSETQ. J lost 8 bases, V lost 2 bases, and 5 bases had no gene match.

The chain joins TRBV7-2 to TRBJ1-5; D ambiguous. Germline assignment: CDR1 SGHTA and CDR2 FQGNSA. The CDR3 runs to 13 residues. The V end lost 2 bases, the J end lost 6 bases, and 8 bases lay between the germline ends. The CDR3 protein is CASSLTTGQPQHF. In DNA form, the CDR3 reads TGTGCCAGCAGCTTAACGACGGGTCAGCCCCAGCATTTT. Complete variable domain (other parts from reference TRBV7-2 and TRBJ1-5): GAGVSQSPSNKVTEKGKDVELRCDPISGHTALYWYRQSLGQGLEFLIYFQGNSAPDKSGLPSDRFSAERTGGSVSTLTIQRTQQEDSAVYLCASSLTTGQPQHFGDGTRLSIL.

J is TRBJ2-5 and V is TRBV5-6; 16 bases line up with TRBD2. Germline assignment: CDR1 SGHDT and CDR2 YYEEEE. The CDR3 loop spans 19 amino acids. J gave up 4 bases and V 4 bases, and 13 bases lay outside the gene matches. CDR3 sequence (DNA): TGTGCCAGCAGCCGCTACGGGACTAGCGGGAGGGTGAGGTCAGAGACCCAGTACTTC. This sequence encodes CASSRYGTSGRVRSETQYF.

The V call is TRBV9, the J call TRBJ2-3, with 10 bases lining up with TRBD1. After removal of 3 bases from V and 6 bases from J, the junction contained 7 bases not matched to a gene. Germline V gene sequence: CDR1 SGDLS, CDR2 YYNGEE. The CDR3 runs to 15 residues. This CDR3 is CASSAGQGLSDTQYF. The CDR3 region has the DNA TGTGCCAGCAGCGCGGGACAGGGGTTGTCGGATACGCAGTATTTT.

The CDR3 DNA sequence: TGTGCCAGCAGTCTTACTCGATCGGGGTTCACTGAAGCTTTCTTT. Its protein product is CASSLTRSGFTEAFF. The chain joins TRBV27 to TRBJ1-1, with D uncertain. The CDR3 loop spans 15 amino acids. CDR1 is MNHEY and CDR2 is SMNVEV in the germline V gene (reference sequence). Trimming removed 5 bases at V and 4 bases at J, with 17 bases between.

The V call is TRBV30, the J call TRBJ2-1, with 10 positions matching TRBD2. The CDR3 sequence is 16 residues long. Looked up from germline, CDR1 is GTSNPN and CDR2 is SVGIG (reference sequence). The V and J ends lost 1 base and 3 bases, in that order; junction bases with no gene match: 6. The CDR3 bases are TGTGCCTGGAGTGCCTCTCGGACTAGCGGCTACAATGAGCAGTTCTTC. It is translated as CAWSASRTSGYNEQFF.

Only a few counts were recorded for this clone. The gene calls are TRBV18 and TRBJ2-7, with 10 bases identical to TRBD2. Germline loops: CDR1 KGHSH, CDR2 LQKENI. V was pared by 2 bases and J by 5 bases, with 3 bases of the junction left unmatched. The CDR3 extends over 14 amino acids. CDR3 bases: TGTGCCAGCTCACCAACTAGCGGGAACCACGAGCAGTACTTC. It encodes CASSPTSGNHEQYF.

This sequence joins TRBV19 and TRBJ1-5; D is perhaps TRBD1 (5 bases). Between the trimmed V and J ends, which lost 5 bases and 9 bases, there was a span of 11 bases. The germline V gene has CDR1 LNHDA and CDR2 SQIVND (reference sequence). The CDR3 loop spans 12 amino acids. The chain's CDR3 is CASSASGGPQHF. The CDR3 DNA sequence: TGTGCCAGTAGTGCCAGCGGGGGGCCCCAGCATTTT.

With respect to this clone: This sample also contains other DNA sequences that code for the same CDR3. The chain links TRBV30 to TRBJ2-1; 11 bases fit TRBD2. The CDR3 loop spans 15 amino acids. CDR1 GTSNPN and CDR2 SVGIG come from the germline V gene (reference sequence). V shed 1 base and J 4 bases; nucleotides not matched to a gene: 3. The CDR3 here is CAWSAGTSGYNEQFF. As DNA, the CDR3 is TGTGCCTGGAGTGCCGGGACTAGCGGATACAATGAGCAGTTCTTC. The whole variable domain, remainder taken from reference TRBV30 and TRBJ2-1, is SQTIHQWPATLVQPVGSPLSLECTVEGTSNPNLYWYRQAAGRGLQLLFYSVGIGQISSEVPQNLSASRPQDRQFILSSKKLLLSDSGFYLCAWSAGTSGYNEQFFGPGTRLTVL.

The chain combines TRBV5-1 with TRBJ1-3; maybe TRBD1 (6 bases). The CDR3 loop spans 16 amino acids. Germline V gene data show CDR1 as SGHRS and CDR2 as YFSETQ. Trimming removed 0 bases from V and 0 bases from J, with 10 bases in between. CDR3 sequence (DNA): TGCGCCAGCAGCTTGGCGGACAGTGCCTCTGGAAACACCATATATTTT. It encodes CASSLADSASGNTIYF.

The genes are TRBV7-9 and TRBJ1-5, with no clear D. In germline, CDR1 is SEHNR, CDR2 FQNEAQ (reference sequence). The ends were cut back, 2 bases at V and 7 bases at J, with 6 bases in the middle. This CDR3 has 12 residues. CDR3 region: CASSLNGQPQHF. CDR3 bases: TGTGCCAGCAGCTTAAATGGGCAGCCCCAGCATTTT.